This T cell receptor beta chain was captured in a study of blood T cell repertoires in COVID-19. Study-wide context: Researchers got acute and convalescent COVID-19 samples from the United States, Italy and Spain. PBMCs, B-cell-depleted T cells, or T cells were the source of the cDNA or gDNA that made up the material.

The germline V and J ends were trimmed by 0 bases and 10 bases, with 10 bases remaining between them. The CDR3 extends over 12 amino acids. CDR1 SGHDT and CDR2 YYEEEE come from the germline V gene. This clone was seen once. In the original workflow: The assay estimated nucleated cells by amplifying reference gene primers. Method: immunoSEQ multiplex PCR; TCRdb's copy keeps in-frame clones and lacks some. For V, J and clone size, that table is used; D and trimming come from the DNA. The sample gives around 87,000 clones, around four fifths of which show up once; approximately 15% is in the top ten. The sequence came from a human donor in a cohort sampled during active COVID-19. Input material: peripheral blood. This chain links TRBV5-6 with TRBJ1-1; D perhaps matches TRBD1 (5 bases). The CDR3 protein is CASSLEARGAFF. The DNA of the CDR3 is TGTGCCAGCAGCTTGGAGGCTAGGGGAGCTTTCTTT.